Each of the 24 T cell receptor beta chains below was sequenced from the same sample in a study of shared clonotypes between healthy human individuals. The data were produced by immunoSEQ multiplex PCR, yet TCRdb's version contains in-frame clones alone and is incomplete. The sample has about 1.9 million clones, around 95% seen once. CD45RO-negative, CCR7-selected cells formed the naive CD8 fraction, which excluded terminally differentiated effector memory CD45RA+ cells. Material: naive CD8+ T cells from PBMCs. These receptors came from a man younger than 35 in good health. Some clones in this sample may be carry-over from other donors' samples.

The rearrangement links TRBV2 to TRBJ1-2; D is possibly TRBD1 (5 bases). Germline CDR1 SNHLY, CDR2 FYNNEI. The CDR3 consists of 11 residues. V was pared by 8 bases and J by 3 bases, with 7 bases between. This CDR3 reads CASGRDYGYTF. The CDR3 nucleotides read TGTGCCAGCGGCAGGGACTATGGCTACACCTTC.

The chain joins TRBV12-5 to TRBJ1-1; D is ambiguous. V was pared by 2 bases and J by 7 bases, with 8 bases between. The CDR3 totals 12 residues. Germline loops: CDR1 LGHNT, CDR2 FRNRAP. Here the CDR3 DNA reads TGTGCTAGTGGTTTGAGCCTCCTTGAAGCTTTCTTT. As protein: CASGLSLLEAFF.

The rearrangement joins TRBV15 to TRBJ2-1; the D gene is possibly TRBD2 (6 bases). Trimming pared 5 bases from V and 6 bases from J, leaving 17 bases between. The CDR3 is 15 amino acids. The germline V gene has CDR1 LNHNV and CDR2 YYDKDF (reference sequence). CDR3 DNA: TGTGCCACCAGCTGGGAGGCTAGCGCAACCAATGAGCAGTTCTTC. As protein: CATSWEASATNEQFF.

This sequence joins TRBV18 and TRBJ2-5; D not certain. The V gene lost 4 bases and the J gene lost 4 bases, with 10 bases spanning the gap. There are 13 residues in the CDR3. CDR1 KGHSH and CDR2 LQKENI come from the germline V gene. The chain's CDR3 is CASSRRERETQYF. In nucleotides, the CDR3 is TGTGCCAGCTCACGCAGAGAACGAGAGACCCAGTACTTC.

The chain combines TRBV28 with TRBJ1-1; maybe TRBD1 (6 bases). Germline V gives CDR1 MDHEN, CDR2 SYDVKM. This CDR3 has 15 residues. Trimming removed 4 bases at V and 8 bases at J, with 20 bases between. The CDR3 nucleotides read TGTGCCAGCAGTTCTCGGAGGGGGGCTGAGGCAGAAGCTTTCTTT. It translates to CASSSRRGAEAEAFF.

The chain uses TRBV7-3 and TRBJ1-5; D unresolved. Germline loops: CDR1 SGHTA, CDR2 FQGTGA. This CDR3 is 13 amino acids long. The V end lost 2 bases, the J end lost 2 bases, and 4 bases lay between the germline ends. The CDR3, as DNA: TGTGCCAGCAGCTTATCAGGCAATCAGCCCCAGCATTTT. It translates to CASSLSGNQPQHF. Full variable domain (missing parts from reference TRBV7-3 and TRBJ1-5): GAGVSQTPSNKVTEKGKYVELRCDPISGHTALYWYRQSLGQGPEFLIYFQGTGAADDSGLPNDRFFAVRPEGSVSTLKIQRTERGDSAVYLCASSLSGNQPQHFGDGTRLSIL.

The rearrangement joins TRBV19 to TRBJ2-1; 9 nucleotides line up with TRBD1. CDR1 and CDR2 (germline): LNHDA, SQIVND (reference sequence). V gave up 5 bases and J gave up 2 bases; unmatched junction bases: 4. The CDR3 length is 15 residues. CDR3 sequence: CASSVTGGPYNEQFF. The CDR3 coding sequence is TGTGCCAGTAGTGTTACAGGGGGCCCCTACAATGAGCAGTTCTTC.

The CDR3 DNA sequence: TGTGCCAGCAGCGTAGGGGGTGAGGCCACAGATACGCAGTATTTT. It yields the protein CASSVGGEATDTQYF. The rearrangement links TRBV9 to TRBJ2-3; D ambiguous. Germline V gene sequence: CDR1 SGDLS, CDR2 YYNGEE. V lost 0 bases, J lost 2 bases, and 10 bases lay in between. The CDR3 runs to 15 residues.

The CDR3 protein is CARINPGTGAREQYF. As DNA, the CDR3 is TGTGCCAGAATAAACCCCGGGACAGGGGCGCGGGAGCAGTACTTC. This rearrangement joins TRBV5-3 to TRBJ2-7; 10 nucleotides agree with TRBD1. TRBV5-3 is labeled an ORF, and its function is uncertain. The CDR3 spans 15 residues. J lost 7 bases, V lost 6 bases, and 13 bases had no gene match.

The rearrangement uses TRBV19 and TRBJ2-1; D not resolved. The CDR3 loop spans 16 amino acids. Germline V lookup: CDR1 LNHDA, CDR2 SQIVND (reference sequence). V shed 3 bases and J shed 4 bases, with 16 bases lying between them. The DNA of the CDR3 is TGTGCCAGTAGTATGGTCCATATCGTTCATTACAATGAGCAGTTCTTC. Translated: CASSMVHIVHYNEQFF.

The rearrangement uses TRBV4-3 and TRBJ2-1; 8 positions agree with TRBD2. This CDR3 comprises 15 residues. J was trimmed by 5 bases and V by 4 bases; bases with no gene match: 7. Per germline, CDR1 LGHNA and CDR2 YSLEER. This CDR3 is CASSRTGTSNNEQFF. DNA of the CDR3: TGCGCCAGCAGCCGAACCGGGACTAGTAACAATGAGCAGTTCTTC.

This clone was seen only a few times. The sample contains more than one DNA sequence encoding this CDR3. V is TRBV9 and J is TRBJ1-1, with D possibly TRBD1 on 5 matching bases. Germline values: CDR1 SGDLS, CDR2 YYNGEE. Trimming pared 4 bases from V and 1 base from J, leaving 14 bases between. This CDR3 is built from 15 residues. The CDR3 coding sequence is TGTGCCAGCAGCCCCGGGGGGGGAAGGAACACTGAAGCTTTCTTT. It codes for CASSPGGGRNTEAFF.

This chain joins TRBV4-3 and TRBJ2-1; D unclear. The germline CDR1 and CDR2 sequences are LGHNA and YSLEER. The CDR3 loop spans 14 amino acids. Trimming left V 0 bases short and J 4 bases short, with 7 bases between. The CDR3 bases are TGCGCCAGCAGCCAAGATAACGAATACAATGAGCAGTTCTTC. Its translation is CASSQDNEYNEQFF.

The chain joins TRBV28 to TRBJ2-7, with D perhaps matching TRBD2 (6 bases). Germline CDR1 MDHEN, CDR2 SYDVKM. The CDR3 covers 15 residues. Trimming left V 2 bases short and J 1 base short, with 12 bases between. CDR3 protein: CASSLQSGTSYEQYF. Written as DNA, the CDR3 is TGTGCCAGCAGTTTACAATCCGGGACTTCCTACGAGCAGTACTTC.

The genes are TRBV2 and TRBJ1-1; 7 nucleotides align to TRBD1. V lost 7 bases and J lost 4; bases outside the gene matches: 9. Germline CDR1 reads SNHLY; CDR2 reads FYNNEI. This CDR3 comprises 14 residues. CDR3 in amino acids: CASTNIQGTTEAFF. The CDR3 nucleotides are TGTGCCAGCACCAACATACAGGGGACCACTGAAGCTTTCTTT.

V and J are TRBV9 and TRBJ2-7; 7 positions match TRBD2. Germline V CDR1 and CDR2: SGDLS, YYNGEE. CDR3 size: 17 residues. Trimming cost V 4 bases and J 4 bases; bases outside gene matches: 17. The CDR3, as DNA: TGTGCCAGCAGCCCTCCGGCGGGGAAGGACGGGGGGTACGAGCAGTACTTC. This translates into CASSPPAGKDGGYEQYF.

V is TRBV27 and J is TRBJ1-1, with a possible D match to TRBD1 (6 bases). Germline CDR1 MNHEY, CDR2 SMNVEV (reference sequence). The CDR3 consists of 16 residues. V was shortened by 2 bases and J by 2 bases, with 15 bases between the two germline ends. CDR3 region: CASSLVGAGSNTEAFF. Here the CDR3 DNA reads TGTGCCAGCAGTTTAGTGGGGGCCGGTTCCAACACTGAAGCTTTCTTT.

The J gene is TRBJ2-1, the V gene TRBV9; 8 bases are shared with TRBD2. This CDR3 region has 15 residues. Trimming took 3 bases from V and 6 from J; bases not matched to a gene: 8. Germline-derived CDR1 and CDR2 are SGDLS and YYNGEE. DNA for the CDR3: TGTGCCAGCAGCGCAGACGTAAGCGGGAGCAATGAGCAGTTCTTC. Amino acids: CASSADVSGSNEQFF.

The chain uses TRBV29-1 and TRBJ2-7; TRBD2 matches 8 bases. This CDR3 is built from 12 residues. Trimming took 5 bases from V and 4 from J; bases not matched to a gene: 4. From germline, CDR1 is SQVTM and CDR2 ANQGSEA. The CDR3 bases are TGCAGCGTTCGCGTAGCGGGGTACGAGCAGTACTTC. Its translation: CSVRVAGYEQYF.

This chain uses TRBV11-2 with TRBJ2-7; D is unclear. Germline V gives CDR1 SGHAT, CDR2 FQNNGV. Between the trimmed V and J ends, which lost 0 bases and 1 base, there was a span of 7 bases. The CDR3 extends over 14 amino acids. The CDR3: CASSLEHRSYEQYF. The CDR3, as DNA: TGTGCCAGCAGCTTAGAGCACCGTTCCTACGAGCAGTACTTC.

This clone has a single count. The V call is TRBV19, the J call TRBJ2-7; 8 bases are a match to TRBD1. The CDR3 is 13 residues long. Germline V gives CDR1 LNHDA, CDR2 SQIVND (reference sequence). The ends lost 6 bases at V and 4 bases at J; junction bases unmatched: 5. The CDR3 loop reads CASRPTGDYEQYF. Written as DNA, the CDR3 is TGTGCCAGTAGACCGACAGGGGATTACGAGCAGTACTTC. Complete variable domain (other parts from reference TRBV19 and TRBJ2-7): DGGITQSPKYLFRKEGQNVTLSCEQNLNHDAMYWYRQDPGQGLRLIYYSQIVNDFQKGDIAEGYSVSREKKESFPLTVTSAQKNPTAFYLCASRPTGDYEQYFGPGTRLTVT.

V usage is TRBV7-9 and J usage is TRBJ2-2; D is undetermined. Germline V gene data show CDR1 as SEHNR and CDR2 as FQNEAQ (reference sequence). V was pared by 6 bases and J by 5 bases, with 16 bases between. The CDR3 has 15 residues. The CDR3, as DNA: TGTGCCAGCAGACGAAGAGGATGGGGAACCGGGGAGCTGTTTTTT. Translating gives CASRRRGWGTGELFF.

The chain combines TRBV30 with TRBJ2-2; unclear D gene. Germline CDR1 GTSNPN, CDR2 SVGIG (reference sequence). This CDR3 is built from 15 residues. V was cut by 0 bases and J by 4 bases, with 12 bases left in between. In nucleotides, the CDR3 is TGTGCCTGGAGTGTACGAGACTGGAGCACCGGGGAGCTGTTTTTT. Encoded protein: CAWSVRDWSTGELFF.

The chain uses TRBV27 and TRBJ2-2, with a tentative D call TRBD1 (6 bases). The CDR3 is 16 residues long. The V gene lost 5 bases and the J gene lost 6 bases, with 19 bases spanning the gap. Germline V gene data show CDR1 as MNHEY and CDR2 as SMNVEV (reference sequence). CDR3 amino acids: CASSQSGRGVAGELFF. The CDR3 DNA follows: TGTGCCAGCAGTCAGTCCGGCAGGGGTGTCGCCGGGGAGCTGTTTTTT.